This entry describes one T cell receptor (beta chain). The repertoire was sequenced with immunoSEQ multiplex PCR; TCRdb's copy has only in-frame clones and lacks some. The sample records around 70,000 clones, approximately 90% being singletons. With 4 bases clipped from V and 7 bases from J, the junction kept 3 bases outside the gene matches. The CDR3 has 14 amino acids. The V gene's germline CDR1 is SGHKS and CDR2 YYEKEE (reference sequence). The entry originates in a study of OX40 agonist ivuxolimab in advanced cancers. The gene calls are TRBV5-5 and TRBJ2-7; 15 bases are a match to TRBD2. This receptor was obtained from an adult with an advanced solid tumor such as melanoma, head and neck, liver or kidney cancer. The sample here was CD4+ or CD8+ T cells sorted from blood, taken in a trial of the OX40 agonist ivuxolimab. CDR3 DNA sequence: TGTGCCAGCAGCCCGGGACTAGCGGGAGGTGAGCAGTACTTC. This encodes CASSPGLAGGEQYF.